Listed below are T cell receptor beta chains from one sample, sequenced in a study of cytomegalovirus exposure and HLA in healthy donors. The method was immunoSEQ multiplex PCR; TCRdb's version includes in-frame clones alone and lacks a portion of them. This sample has around 99,000 clones, with 65% to 85% found just once. Material: PBMCs. The receptors come from a man younger than 40 in good health and CMV-seronegative. CDR3s include the opening cysteine and the closing phenylalanine or tryptophan. A D gene is named only where the DNA matches it firmly. Expanded clones get a size class; other rows say once, few or many, or leave the size out.

D: TRBD2; V: TRBV7-9; size: NA; J: TRBJ2-5; CDR3: CASSLGGEETQYF; DNA: TGTGCCAGCAGCCTGGGAGGGGAAGAGACCCAGTACTTC
D: TRBD2; V: TRBV10-1; size: few; J: TRBJ2-3; CDR3: CASSDGGATDTQYF; DNA: TGCGCCAGCAGTGACGGGGGGGCGACAGATACGCAGTATTTT
D: NA; V: TRBV5-1; size: few; J: TRBJ2-5; CDR3: CASSFGPQETQYF; DNA: TGCGCCAGCAGCTTTGGGCCTCAAGAGACCCAGTACTTC
D: NA; V: TRBV7-2; size: NA; J: TRBJ1-1; CDR3: CASSLFGAGTTEAFF; DNA: TGTGCCAGCAGCTTGTTTGGGGCAGGAACCACTGAAGCTTTCTTT
D: TRBD1; V: TRBV6-4; size: NA; J: TRBJ1-5; CDR3: CASSSEGGGQPQHF; DNA: TGTGCCAGCAGCTCCGAAGGGGGCGGTCAGCCCCAGCATTTT
D: TRBD1; V: TRBV5-3; size: once; J: TRBJ2-2; CDR3: CARSSADRFNTGELFF; DNA: TGTGCCAGAAGCTCCGCGGACAGGTTCAACACCGGGGAGCTGTTTTTT
D: NA; V: TRBV30; size: NA; J: TRBJ2-3; CDR3: CAWGEGGGFTDTQYF; DNA: TGTGCCTGGGGCGAGGGTGGCGGATTTACAGATACGCAGTATTTT
D: TRBD1; V: TRBV25-1; size: NA; J: TRBJ1-1; CDR3: CASSERDRNTEAFF; DNA: TGTGCCAGCAGTGAAAGGGACAGGAACACTGAAGCTTTCTTT
D: TRBD1; V: TRBV19; size: NA; J: TRBJ2-7; CDR3: CASTHDRGEQYF; DNA: TGTGCCAGTACCCATGACAGGGGCGAGCAGTACTTC
D: TRBD1; V: TRBV9; size: NA; J: TRBJ1-2; CDR3: CASSRGPGYGYTF; DNA: TGTGCCAGCAGCAGGGGGCCGGGCTATGGCTACACCTTC
D: TRBD1; V: TRBV5-1; size: NA; J: TRBJ2-6; CDR3: CASSFLQGAGGANVLTF; DNA: TGCGCCAGCAGCTTTCTACAGGGGGCAGGTGGGGCCAACGTCCTGACTTTC
D: NA; V: TRBV30; size: NA; J: TRBJ2-2; CDR3: CAWGTGVSIGGELFF; DNA: TGTGCCTGGGGGACGGGGGTATCCATCGGCGGGGAGCTGTTTTTT
D: NA; V: TRBV28; size: few; J: TRBJ2-3; CDR3: CASSLRGAGSTDRYF; DNA: TGTGCCAGCAGTTTAAGGGGTGCAGGTTCAACCGATCGGTATTTT
D: TRBD1; V: TRBV5-1; size: NA; J: TRBJ2-5; CDR3: CASSFGTGDLGETQYF; DNA: TGCGCCAGCAGCTTTGGGACAGGGGATCTGGGAGAGACCCAGTACTTC
D: TRBD1; V: TRBV7-7; size: NA; J: TRBJ2-2; CDR3: CASSSSGQANTGELFF; DNA: TGTGCTAGCAGCTCCTCCGGACAGGCGAACACCGGGGAGCTGTTTTTT
D: NA; V: TRBV15; size: NA; J: TRBJ1-1; CDR3: CATTKTAEDTEAFF; DNA: TGTGCCACCACCAAAACTGCGGAGGACACTGAAGCTTTCTTT
D: NA; V: TRBV5-1; size: NA; J: TRBJ2-2; CDR3: CASSLAGLNTGELFF; DNA: TGCGCCAGCAGCTTGGCGGGACTTAACACCGGGGAGCTGTTTTTT
D: TRBD2; V: TRBV5-4; size: few; J: TRBJ2-1; CDR3: CAISGLGLSDEQFF; DNA: TGTGCCATCTCGGGACTAGGATTATCAGACGAGCAGTTCTTC
D: TRBD1; V: TRBV10-1; size: NA; J: TRBJ2-3; CDR3: CASSRQGTSDTQYF; DNA: TGCGCCAGCAGTAGACAGGGGACCTCAGATACGCAGTATTTT
D: TRBD1; V: TRBV6-5; size: NA; J: TRBJ2-3; CDR3: CASIDRGLGTDTQYF; DNA: TGTGCCAGCATTGACAGGGGGCTTGGCACAGATACGCAGTATTTT
D: TRBD1; V: TRBV6-5; size: NA; J: TRBJ1-5; CDR3: CASSRDRAGAQHF; DNA: TGTGCCAGCAGCCGGGACAGGGCGGGGGCCCAGCATTTT
D: TRBD1; V: TRBV6-1; size: once; J: TRBJ2-2; CDR3: CASSTQGVVGELFF; DNA: TGTGCCAGCAGTACACAGGGGGTGGTCGGGGAGCTGTTTTTT
D: NA; V: TRBV29-1; size: NA; J: TRBJ2-2; CDR3: CSVELSQSKNTGELFF; DNA: TGCAGCGTTGAACTCTCACAATCGAAGAACACCGGGGAGCTGTTTTTT
D: NA; V: TRBV7-2; size: NA; J: TRBJ1-5; CDR3: CASSLGTLLNQPQHF; DNA: TGTGCCAGCAGCTTAGGGACATTACTGAATCAGCCCCAGCATTTT
D: NA; V: TRBV29-1; size: NA; J: TRBJ2-1; CDR3: CSVEDQGKDEQFF; DNA: TGCAGCGTTGAAGATCAGGGGAAGGATGAGCAGTTCTTC
D: TRBD1; V: TRBV28; size: NA; J: TRBJ1-2; CDR3: CASSETGVSGYTF; DNA: TGTGCCAGCAGTGAGACAGGGGTTAGCGGCTACACCTTC
D: TRBD1; V: TRBV14; size: NA; J: TRBJ1-1; CDR3: CASSPLGGGPEAFF; DNA: TGTGCCAGCAGCCCCCTCGGAGGGGGCCCTGAAGCTTTCTTT
D: TRBD2; V: TRBV7-9; size: once; J: TRBJ2-3; CDR3: CASTPGGSGGADTQYF; DNA: TGTGCCAGCACGCCCGGCGGTAGCGGGGGGGCAGATACGCAGTATTTT
D: NA; V: TRBV27; size: once; J: TRBJ1-5; CDR3: CASSLLGGPQPQHF; DNA: TGTGCCAGCAGTTTATTGGGAGGGCCTCAGCCCCAGCATTTT
D: NA; V: TRBV27; size: NA; J: TRBJ2-7; CDR3: CASSYGGVSYEQYF; DNA: TGTGCCAGCAGTTACGGGGGAGTCTCCTACGAGCAGTACTTC
D: NA; V: TRBV11-2; size: NA; J: TRBJ2-1; CDR3: CASSVAISGNEQFF; DNA: TGTGCCAGCAGCGTAGCGATATCGGGGAATGAGCAGTTCTTC
D: NA; V: TRBV14; size: NA; J: TRBJ2-7; CDR3: CASSQDQNGVGSAHF; DNA: TGTGCCAGCAGCCAAGATCAGAACGGGGTAGGGAGTGCGCACTTC
D: NA; V: TRBV27; size: NA; J: TRBJ2-7; CDR3: CASSFVSGYEQYF; DNA: TGTGCCAGCAGTTTTGTGTCGGGCTACGAGCAGTACTTC
D: TRBD2; V: TRBV4-1; size: NA; J: TRBJ2-5; CDR3: CASSALAGQETQYF; DNA: TGCGCCAGCAGCGCACTAGCGGGACAAGAGACCCAGTACTTC
D: NA; V: TRBV7-7; size: NA; J: TRBJ2-5; CDR3: CASSLVVESPQETQYF; DNA: TGTGCTAGCAGCTTAGTTGTCGAGAGCCCCCAAGAGACCCAGTACTTC
D: NA; V: TRBV18; size: once; J: TRBJ2-3; CDR3: CASSPRGPPDPQYF; DNA: TGTGCCAGCTCACCACGAGGCCCCCCCGACCCGCAGTATTTT
D: NA; V: TRBV7-9; size: NA; J: TRBJ2-5; CDR3: CASSLSRSMETQYF; DNA: TGTGCCAGCAGCTTGAGTCGGAGTATGGAGACCCAGTACTTC
D: TRBD1; V: TRBV5-1; size: NA; J: TRBJ2-7; CDR3: CASSRDRDYEQYF; DNA: TGCGCCAGCAGCCGCGACAGGGACTACGAGCAGTACTTC
D: TRBD2; V: TRBV11-3; size: NA; J: TRBJ2-1; CDR3: CASSLGLAGDEQFF; DNA: TGTGCCAGCAGCTTGGGACTAGCGGGAGATGAGCAGTTCTTC
D: NA; V: TRBV27; size: NA; J: TRBJ2-7; CDR3: CASSLSGTPSYEQYF; DNA: TGTGCCAGCAGTTTATCGGGGACACCCTCCTACGAGCAGTACTTC
D: TRBD2; V: TRBV29-1; size: once; J: TRBJ2-1; CDR3: CSVGLAGVINEQFF; DNA: TGCAGCGTTGGACTAGCGGGAGTGATCAATGAGCAGTTCTTC
D: TRBD1; V: TRBV30; size: NA; J: TRBJ2-2; CDR3: CAWADRATGELFF; DNA: TGTGCCTGGGCTGACAGGGCCACCGGGGAGCTGTTTTTT
D: TRBD2; V: TRBV2; size: NA; J: TRBJ2-3; CDR3: CASSDWSLSSGTEEDTQYF; DNA: TGTGCCAGCAGTGATTGGTCCCTTTCTAGCGGGACCGAGGAAGATACGCAGTATTTT